One sample yielded the 26 T cell receptor beta chains listed below, sequenced in a study of T cell changes during pregnancy in multiple sclerosis. Some clones are missing from TCRdb's copy, which holds only in-frame ones; the method was immunoSEQ multiplex PCR. The table lists tens of thousands of clones, 90% of them singletons. This specimen was CD4+ T cells from peripheral blood mononuclear cells, taken in the second trimester of pregnancy. The origin of the receptors is a female donor with multiple sclerosis, enrolled in a pregnancy study.

The chain joins TRBV25-1 to TRBJ2-5, with D possibly being TRBD2 (5 bases). Looked up from germline, CDR1 is MGHDK and CDR2 is SYGVNS. The V and J ends lost 4 bases and 5 bases respectively, with 11 bases between them. This CDR3 comprises 13 residues. The CDR3 sequence is CASSAASRETQYF. CDR3 nucleotide sequence: TGTGCCAGCAGTGCAGCTAGCCGGGAGACCCAGTACTTC.

V gene TRBV7-2 combines with J gene TRBJ1-2, with TRBD1 matching over 12 bases. CDR1 and CDR2 (germline): SGHTA, FQGNSA. V lost 5 bases, J lost 7 bases, and 8 bases stayed unmatched. The CDR3 runs to 15 residues. The CDR3 sequence is CASSLGQGAQGGYTF. The DNA for the CDR3 is TGTGCCAGCAGCCTGGGACAGGGGGCGCAGGGTGGCTACACCTTC.

This rearrangement joins TRBV27 to TRBJ2-1, with 9 positions matching TRBD1. The CDR3 runs 14 residues. Germline values: CDR1 MNHEY, CDR2 SMNVEV (reference sequence). V shed 3 bases, J shed 7 bases, and the junction held 4 bases outside the gene matches. The CDR3: CASSFWDRVNEQFF. CDR3 coding DNA: TGTGCCAGCAGTTTTTGGGACAGGGTGAATGAGCAGTTCTTC.

This clone was observed a handful of times. The genes are TRBV18 and TRBJ1-1, with a weak D call TRBD1 (5 bases). V lost 6 bases, J lost 1 base, and 12 bases lay in between. The germline V gene encodes CDR1 KGHSH and CDR2 LQKENI. The CDR3 covers 14 residues. Here the CDR3 reads CASSFGHSNTEAFF. CDR3 bases: TGTGCCAGCTCGTTCGGACACTCGAACACTGAAGCTTTCTTT.

This clone was detected only a few times. V and J are TRBV30 and TRBJ1-1; D perhaps matches TRBD1 (5 bases). CDR3 length: 13 residues. The germline V gene has CDR1 GTSNPN and CDR2 SVGIG (reference sequence). V was cut by 0 bases and J by 6 bases, with 11 bases left in between. This chain's CDR3 is CAWSVGGTPEAFF. The CDR3 DNA follows: TGTGCCTGGAGTGTCGGAGGGACCCCTGAAGCTTTCTTT.

The V and J genes are TRBV28 and TRBJ1-6, with D maybe TRBD1 (6 bases). The CDR3 loop spans 16 amino acids. Looked up from germline, CDR1 is MDHEN and CDR2 is SYDVKM. V was clipped by 2 bases and J by 6 bases, with 14 bases between them. The chain's CDR3 is CASSLTGLWGNSPLHF. The CDR3 nucleotides are TGTGCCAGCAGTTTAACAGGGCTATGGGGTAATTCACCCCTCCACTTT.

CDR3 bases: TGTGCCAGCAGCTTACTGGGGACAGGGGCGGAAGGCTACACCTTC. This sequence encodes CASSLLGTGAEGYTF. V gene TRBV11-2 combines with J gene TRBJ1-2; 10 bases align to TRBD1. J gave up 8 bases and V 2 bases, and 8 bases lay outside the gene matches. Germline CDR1 and CDR2: SGHAT and FQNNGV. There are 15 residues in the CDR3.

This rearrangement joins TRBV5-8 to TRBJ1-2; 7 nucleotides agree with TRBD1. Trimming cost V 3 bases and J 2 bases; bases outside gene matches: 7. CDR3 size: 15 residues. Germline CDR1 SGHTS, CDR2 YDEGEE. The CDR3 loop reads CASSYTIGGNYGYTF. Here the CDR3 DNA reads TGTGCCAGCAGCTACACCATAGGGGGCAACTATGGCTACACCTTC.

The chain links TRBV2 to TRBJ2-3; 14 nucleotides line up with TRBD2. Looked up from germline, CDR1 is SNHLY and CDR2 is FYNNEI. J gave up 2 bases and V 5 bases, and 12 bases lay outside the gene matches. This CDR3 has 19 amino acids. The CDR3 coding sequence is TGTGCCAGCAGTCCCGGACTAGCGGGGGGCCGTACTCTCACAGATACGCAGTATTTT. Translated: CASSPGLAGGRTLTDTQYF.

The chain is built from TRBV5-1 and TRBJ2-4, with TRBD1 matching 9 bases. This CDR3 comprises 17 residues. With V trimmed by 3 bases and J by 9 bases, 16 bases remained unmatched. Germline V gives CDR1 SGHRS, CDR2 YFSETQ. In DNA form, the CDR3 reads TGCGCCAGCAGCTCACAACACAGGGGGCGTTTTTCTGGCATTCAGTACTTC. Its translation: CASSSQHRGRFSGIQYF.

This clone was seen only once. V usage is TRBV5-1 and J usage is TRBJ1-4; 10 bases agree with TRBD1. CDR1 and CDR2 from the germline V gene are SGHRS and YFSETQ. The CDR3 consists of 17 residues. The junction had 16 bases not matched to a gene; V was cut back by 4 bases and J by 10 bases. The CDR3 DNA is TGCGCCAGCAGCCCCGGGACAGGGGCCTTTAGTTATGGAAAACTGTTTTTT. It yields the protein CASSPGTGAFSYGKLFF. Complete variable domain (other parts from reference TRBV5-1 and TRBJ1-4): KAGVTQTPRYLIKTRGQQVTLSCSPISGHRSVSWYQQTPGQGLQFLFEYFSETQRNKGNFPGRFSGRQFSNSRSEMNVSTLELGDSALYLCASSPGTGAFSYGKLFFGSGTQLSVL.

V and J are TRBV11-3 and TRBJ1-1; a possible D gene is TRBD1 (5 bases). CDR3 size: 13 residues. The germline CDR1 and CDR2 sequences are SGHNT and YENEEA. V lost 4 bases and J 1 base, leaving 7 bases between the germline ends. CDR3 protein: CASSSDRNTEAFF. DNA of the CDR3: TGTGCCAGCAGCTCCGACAGGAACACTGAAGCTTTCTTT.

The table lists this clone with a few counts. The chain uses TRBV4-2 and TRBJ2-2, with TRBD2 identical over 7 bases. The CDR3 has 15 residues. Trimming cost V 6 bases and J 5 bases; bases outside gene matches: 9. Looked up from germline, CDR1 is LGHNA and CDR2 is YNFKEQ. The CDR3, as DNA: TGTGCCAGCAGTCCCTTGGCAGCGGGGACCGGGGAGCTGTTTTTT. It codes for CASSPLAAGTGELFF.

The gene calls are TRBV6-5 and TRBJ2-7; no clear D gene. V was clipped by 0 bases and J by 2 bases, with 11 bases between them. The germline gives CDR1 MNHEY, CDR2 SVGAGI. This CDR3 comprises 15 residues. The CDR3 DNA follows: TGTGCCAGCAGTTACTCGAAGACTGTCCCCTACGAGCAGTACTTC. It translates to CASSYSKTVPYEQYF.

The chain uses TRBV7-6 and TRBJ2-1, with D perhaps matching TRBD1 (5 bases). This CDR3 is built from 13 residues. The germline CDR1 and CDR2 sequences are SGHVS and FNYEAQ. The V end was cut by 3 bases, the J end by 5 bases, with 8 bases between. The CDR3, as DNA: TGTGCCAGCAGCTTCGGCAGGGACAATGAGCAGTTCTTC. It specifies CASSFGRDNEQFF.

The rearrangement uses TRBV12-2 and TRBJ1-3; the table gives TRBD1 as D, unverified against the DNA. TRBV12-2 is listed as a pseudogene. This CDR3 comprises 15 residues. The CDR3 coding sequence is TGTGCAAGTCTCGGACACTCCCAGTCTGGAAACACCATATATTTT. This codes for CASLGHSQSGNTIYF.

This clone has just one count. The chain carries TRBV11-1 and TRBJ2-1, with 9 bases matching TRBD1. Per germline, CDR1 SGHAT and CDR2 FQDESV (reference sequence). V lost 4 bases to trimming and J lost 7 bases; unmatched junction nucleotides: 2. This CDR3 has 13 amino acids. For the CDR3, the DNA is TGTGCCAGCAGCTCGGACAGGGGAAATGAGCAGTTCTTC. This sequence encodes CASSSDRGNEQFF.

The rearrangement joins TRBV4-2 to TRBJ1-5; no clear D. Per the germline V gene, CDR1 is LGHNA and CDR2 is YNFKEQ. Trimming removed 0 bases from V and 1 base from J, with 4 bases in between. The CDR3 spans 14 residues. CDR3 loop: CASSQDKSNQPQHF. The CDR3 DNA is TGTGCCAGCAGCCAAGATAAAAGCAATCAGCCCCAGCATTTT.

The chain couples TRBV2 to TRBJ1-1; no definite D call. The germline V gene encodes CDR1 SNHLY and CDR2 FYNNEI. CDR3 length: 12 residues. V lost 6 bases and J 6 bases, leaving 11 bases between the germline ends. The chain's CDR3 is CASRLTLSEAFF. CDR3 in DNA: TGTGCCAGCAGACTGACACTCTCTGAAGCTTTCTTT.

This chain joins TRBV5-1 and TRBJ1-2, with 10 bases lining up with TRBD1. Germline V lookup: CDR1 SGHRS, CDR2 YFSETQ. With 0 bases clipped from V and 14 bases from J, the junction kept 16 bases outside the gene matches. CDR3 length: 16 amino acids. The DNA of the CDR3 is TGCGCCAGCAGCTTGGAGGGACAGGGGCCGGGGCGGGGAGCAACCTTC. Protein product: CASSLEGQGPGRGATF.

This chain links TRBV7-9 with TRBJ2-1; D remains unclear. V was trimmed by 5 bases and J by 7 bases, leaving 15 bases between them. Germline V CDR1 and CDR2: SEHNR, FQNEAQ (reference sequence). There are 14 residues in the CDR3. The CDR3 loop reads CASSVGLGENEQFF. In DNA, the CDR3 is TGTGCCAGCAGCGTGGGTTTGGGCGAGAATGAGCAGTTCTTC.

The chain couples TRBV14 to TRBJ2-2, with TRBD1 identical over 7 bases. V lost 2 bases, J lost 2 bases, and 8 bases stayed unmatched. The germline V gene encodes CDR1 SGHDN and CDR2 FVKESK. This CDR3 comprises 17 residues. This CDR3 is CASSQNIQGKNTGELFF. The CDR3 coding sequence is TGTGCCAGCAGCCAAAACATACAGGGGAAAAACACCGGGGAGCTGTTTTTT. The whole variable domain, filled in from reference TRBV14 and TRBJ2-2, reads EAGVTQFPSHSVIEKGQTVTLRCDPISGHDNLYWYRRVMGKEIKFLLHFVKESKQDESGMPNNRFLAERTGGTYSTLKVQPAELEDSGVYFCASSQNIQGKNTGELFFGEGSRLTVL.

This chain joins TRBV2 and TRBJ1-5; tentatively, D is TRBD1 (6 bases). V lost 5 bases to trimming and J lost 1 base, with 6 bases between them. The CDR3 is 13 residues long. Germline CDR1 is SNHLY and CDR2 is FYNNEI. The DNA for the CDR3 is TGTGCCAGCAGTACAGGGAGCAATCAGCCCCAGCATTTT. Its protein product is CASSTGSNQPQHF.

The chain joins TRBV18 to TRBJ2-2; possibly TRBD2 for D (5 bases). CDR3 length equals 14 residues. Germline V gene lookup returns CDR1 KGHSH and CDR2 LQKENI. V dropped 0 bases and J dropped 7 bases, with 9 bases sitting between them. CDR3 region: CASSPPAAGGELFF. The CDR3 nucleotides read TGTGCCAGCTCACCACCGGCCGCGGGCGGGGAGCTGTTTTTT.

The chain joins TRBV4-2 to TRBJ2-1, with 11 positions matching TRBD2. The J segment lost 15 bases and the V segment lost 0 bases, leaving 10 bases of the junction unmatched. Germline V gives CDR1 LGHNA, CDR2 YNFKEQ. The CDR3 totals 15 residues. The CDR3 nucleotides read TGTGCCAGCAGCCAAGATGTTGGTAGCGGGAGGGGGCTGTTCTTC. This translates into CASSQDVGSGRGLFF.

This clone was recorded only once. This sequence joins TRBV27 and TRBJ1-1; no firm D call. CDR3 size: 15 residues. From germline, CDR1 is MNHEY and CDR2 SMNVEV (reference sequence). The germline V and J ends were trimmed by 6 bases and 0 bases, with 14 bases remaining between them. CDR3: CASRRRRGMNTEAFF. In DNA form, the CDR3 reads TGTGCCAGCAGACGACGTCGGGGTATGAACACTGAAGCTTTCTTT.